A single sample is the source of the 26 T cell receptor beta chains below, sequenced in a study of spatial heterogeneity in lung cancer. Time point: sample taken at primary tumor resection. TCRdb itself ran the 5' RACE reads through MiXCR, one entry per CDR3 protein. Of tens of thousands of distinct CDR3 sequences in the sample, about 12% were seen once. The sample consisted of PBMCs, taken at surgery. These receptors all stem from a male donor with early-stage non-small cell lung cancer.

V and J are TRBV29-1 and TRBJ2-3, with 8 bases fitting TRBD1. The germline gives CDR1 SQVTM, CDR2 ANQGSEA. The CDR3 covers 12 residues. V lost 8 bases, J lost 1 base, and 2 bases stayed unmatched. CDR3 coding DNA: TGCAGCTTGGGACAGGGCACAGATACGCAGTATTTT. The encoded protein is CSLGQGTDTQYF.

This clonotype was observed at least ten times. The chain joins TRBV24-1 to TRBJ1-1; D is uncertain. V dropped 10 bases and J dropped 4 bases, with 15 bases sitting between them. This CDR3 has 13 residues. Germline V CDR1 and CDR2: KGHDR, SFDVKD. Here the CDR3 DNA reads TGTGCCACTCGGTCCCGGCTGGGCACTGAAGCTTTCTTT. Protein sequence: CATRSRLGTEAFF.

The chain employs TRBV6-6 and TRBJ2-6; 9 bases map to TRBD2. Per germline, CDR1 MNHNY and CDR2 SVGAGI (reference sequence). This CDR3 has 18 amino acids. With 0 bases clipped from V and 4 bases from J, the junction kept 7 bases outside the gene matches. The CDR3 spells CASSYSLGLALGANVLTF. In nucleotides, the CDR3 is TGTGCCAGCAGTTACTCTTTGGGACTAGCCCTCGGGGCCAACGTCCTGACTTTC.

This clonotype was seen only a few times. The V gene is TRBV12-3 or TRBV12-4, the J gene TRBJ2-5; D ambiguous. CDR3 size: 13 residues. V gave up 5 bases and J gave up 5 bases, with 12 bases separating them. This CDR3 is CASSPNLRETQYF. The CDR3 nucleotides read TGTGCCAGCAGTCCCAACTTGAGGGAGACCCAGTACTTC.

The rearrangement uses TRBV12-3 or TRBV12-4 and TRBJ1-1; D gene uncertain. The V end was cut by 3 bases, the J end by 0 bases, with 8 bases between. The CDR3 has 14 amino acids. The CDR3 bases are TGTGCCAGCAGTTTCCGGAGGATGAACACTGAAGCTTTCTTT. Translating gives CASSFRRMNTEAFF.

The J gene is TRBJ2-5, the V gene TRBV13; weak D call: TRBD1 (6 bases). CDR1 PRHDT and CDR2 FYEKMQ come from the germline V gene (reference sequence). The CDR3 runs 14 residues. Deletions cut 0 bases from V and 2 bases from J, with 7 bases between. The CDR3 nucleotides read TGTGCCAGCAGCTTAGGGAGGGGGCAAGAGACCCAGTACTTC. It is translated as CASSLGRGQETQYF.

This clonotype was picked up a small number of times. The chain couples TRBV29-1 to TRBJ2-7; D gene unclear. The CDR3 has 11 residues. The germline V and J ends were trimmed by 1 base and 7 bases, with 8 bases remaining between them. CDR1 and CDR2 (germline): SQVTM, ANQGSEA. This chain's CDR3 is CSVEGPLEQYF. CDR3 sequence (DNA): TGCAGCGTTGAAGGTCCTTTGGAGCAGTACTTC.

The chain links TRBV5-1 to TRBJ2-7; TRBD1 matches at 7 bases. Germline V lookup: CDR1 SGHRS, CDR2 YFSETQ. Trimming removed 0 bases from V and 2 bases from J; junction bases left unmatched: 5. There are 15 residues in the CDR3. CDR3 sequence reads: CASSLDEGAPYEQYF. Here the CDR3 DNA reads TGCGCCAGCAGCTTGGACGAGGGGGCACCCTACGAGCAGTACTTC.

This clonotype was detected only a few times. The chain is built from TRBV9 and TRBJ2-3; no clear D gene. The CDR3 contains 15 residues. Per germline, CDR1 SGDLS and CDR2 YYNGEE. V gave up 0 bases and J gave up 2 bases, with 10 bases separating them. The CDR3 DNA reads as TGTGCCAGCAGCGTAGAAGGGATTCCCACAGATACGCAGTATTTT. It is translated as CASSVEGIPTDTQYF.

The chain uses TRBV6-6 and TRBJ2-2; D not certain. The CDR3 contains 13 residues. V was trimmed by 0 bases and J by 7 bases, leaving 6 bases between them. Germline V gives CDR1 MNHNY, CDR2 SVGAGI (reference sequence). CDR3 amino acids: CASSYSLNGELFF. The CDR3 nucleotides are TGTGCCAGCAGTTACTCCCTTAACGGGGAGCTGTTTTTT.

Many counts were recorded for this clonotype. This chain uses TRBV7-2 with TRBJ1-5; TRBD1 might be the D (6 bases). The CDR3 sequence is 16 residues long. V was pared by 5 bases and J by 7 bases, with 21 bases between. CDR1 and CDR2 from the germline V gene are SGHTA and FQGNSA. The CDR3 loop reads CASSPRRGDAPQPQHF. The DNA for the CDR3 is TGTGCCAGCAGCCCAAGAAGGGGGGACGCCCCACAGCCCCAGCATTTT. The full variable domain, with the rest looked up from reference TRBV7-2 and TRBJ1-5, is GAGVSQSPSNKVTEKGKDVELRCDPISGHTALYWYRQSLGQGLEFLIYFQGNSAPDKSGLPSDRFSAERTGGSVSTLTIQRTQQEDSAVYLCASSPRRGDAPQPQHFGDGTRLSIL.

The CDR3 region has the DNA TGCAGTGCTAAGAAAGAGACCCAGTACTTC. It codes for CSAKKETQYF. V and J are TRBV20-1 and TRBJ2-5, with D unresolved. Germline CDR1 and CDR2: DFQATT and SNEGSKA (reference sequence). V lost 4 bases and J lost 3, with 3 bases in between. The CDR3 contains 10 residues.

The chain couples TRBV7-2 to TRBJ2-7; the D is unclear. Per the germline V gene, CDR1 is SGHTA and CDR2 is FQGNSA. The V and J ends lost 5 bases and 5 bases respectively, with 16 bases between them. This CDR3 comprises 14 residues. CDR3 DNA: TGTGCCAGCAGCCCGGTGGCAGGTTTCAACGAGCAGTACTTC. It codes for CASSPVAGFNEQYF. Using reference TRBV7-2 and TRBJ2-7 for the parts outside the CDR3, the full variable domain is GAGVSQSPSNKVTEKGKDVELRCDPISGHTALYWYRQSLGQGLEFLIYFQGNSAPDKSGLPSDRFSAERTGGSVSTLTIQRTQQEDSAVYLCASSPVAGFNEQYFGPGTRLTVT.

This clonotype was seen ten or more times. This chain links TRBV5-4 with TRBJ1-2; no clear D. The CDR3 contains 15 residues. V was trimmed by 4 bases and J by 4 bases, leaving 17 bases between them. The V gene's germline CDR1 is SGHNT and CDR2 YYREEE (reference sequence). CDR3 in DNA: TGTGCCAGCAGCCATCCGGGAGAGGGCGTCTATGGCTACACCTTC. This translates into CASSHPGEGVYGYTF.

The table lists this clonotype with a few counts. The chain combines TRBV13 with TRBJ1-2, with D unclear. Germline-derived CDR1 and CDR2 are PRHDT and FYEKMQ (reference sequence). The CDR3 consists of 16 residues. V dropped 5 bases and J dropped 8 bases, with 24 bases sitting between them. The CDR3 loop reads CASSVSRAPRRDGYTF. CDR3 bases: TGTGCCAGCAGCGTAAGCAGAGCGCCCCGTAGAGACGGCTACACCTTC.

The sample holds a few counts of this clonotype. V usage is TRBV20-1 and J usage is TRBJ2-1; D perhaps matches TRBD1 (5 bases). V was pared by 3 bases and J by 5 bases, with 14 bases between. Germline lookup yields CDR1 DFQATT and CDR2 SNEGSKA (reference sequence). This CDR3 has 14 residues. As DNA, the CDR3 is TGCAGTGCTAGGAGTGGGGCGTTGGACAATGAGCAGTTCTTC. It is translated as CSARSGALDNEQFF.

This clonotype was observed many times. The chain uses TRBV28 and TRBJ2-3; 8 nucleotides agree with TRBD1. Germline assignment: CDR1 MDHEN and CDR2 SYDVKM. The CDR3 covers 17 residues. The V gene end was trimmed by 5 bases and the J gene end by 1 base; junction bases not matched to a gene: 11. In DNA, the CDR3 is TGTGCCAGCAGTGAAGAGACAGGGGAGTTGGGCACAGATACGCAGTATTTT. It translates to CASSEETGELGTDTQYF.

CDR3 region: CASSPGGFGNQPQHF. The CDR3 DNA reads TGCGCCAGCAGCCCGGGGGGCTTTGGAAATCAGCCCCAGCATTTT. This chain links TRBV5-1 with TRBJ1-5; TRBD1 is a possible D gene (6 bases). The V and J ends lost 4 bases and 4 bases respectively, with 15 bases between them. The CDR3 extends over 15 amino acids. Germline V lookup: CDR1 SGHRS, CDR2 YFSETQ.

This clonotype was counted between two and nine times. The rearrangement joins TRBV28 to TRBJ2-7; 7 nucleotides match TRBD2. Germline trimming cut 4 bases from V and 3 bases from J; bases unmatched to any gene: 6. Germline V gives CDR1 MDHEN, CDR2 SYDVKM. CDR3 length equals 14 residues. This chain's CDR3 is CASSSLGEGYEQYF. The CDR3 nucleotides read TGTGCCAGCAGTTCCCTGGGGGAGGGCTACGAGCAGTACTTC.

The table lists this clonotype with many counts. The rearrangement links TRBV13 to TRBJ2-1; D is ambiguous. V lost 0 bases and J 0 bases, leaving 6 bases between the germline ends. Germline V CDR1 and CDR2: PRHDT, FYEKMQ (reference sequence). The length of the CDR3 is 15 residues. DNA of the CDR3: TGTGCCAGCAGCTTAGGTCAGAACTCCTACAATGAGCAGTTCTTC. Protein sequence: CASSLGQNSYNEQFF.

This chain connects TRBV6-5 to TRBJ2-6; the D is unclear. V was clipped by 2 bases and J by 0 bases, with 8 bases between them. Germline CDR1 MNHEY, CDR2 SVGAGI. The CDR3 length is 16 residues. Here the CDR3 DNA reads TGTGCCAGCAGTTACCTGGGCAACTCTGGGGCCAACGTCCTGACTTTC. Translating it yields CASSYLGNSGANVLTF.

The chain couples TRBV20-1 to TRBJ2-1; D is unresolved. Trimming stripped 3 bases from V and 0 bases from J, with 9 bases between. The length of the CDR3 is 14 residues. In germline, CDR1 is DFQATT, CDR2 SNEGSKA (reference sequence). Here the CDR3 DNA reads TGCAGTGCTAGGTGGCGGAGCTCCTACAATGAGCAGTTCTTC. This sequence encodes CSARWRSSYNEQFF.

This clonotype was detected ten times or more. The chain has TRBV7-2 and TRBJ2-3; D may correspond to TRBD1 or TRBD2 (6 bases each). Germline CDR1 and CDR2: SGHTA and FQGNSA. This CDR3 has 15 residues. With 7 bases removed from V and 2 bases from J, the gap between germline ends came to 16 bases. As DNA, the CDR3 is TGTGCCAGCACCTCCCGGGGGCAGGCCACAGATACGCAGTATTTT. Protein product: CASTSRGQATDTQYF.

V and J are TRBV20-1 and TRBJ2-7; 10 bases are shared with TRBD1. The V and J ends lost 6 bases and 6 bases, in that order; junction bases with no gene match: 11. The CDR3 has 14 residues. Germline loops: CDR1 DFQATT, CDR2 SNEGSKA (reference sequence). The CDR3 sequence is CSATHGQGVSEQYF. The CDR3 bases are TGCAGTGCAACCCATGGACAGGGGGTCAGCGAGCAGTACTTC.

This clonotype was picked up a small number of times. This chain links TRBV7-9 with TRBJ1-2, with 9 bases identical to TRBD1. In germline, CDR1 is SEHNR, CDR2 FQNEAQ (reference sequence). This CDR3 is 15 amino acids long. The V and J ends lost 1 base and 7 bases, in that order; junction bases with no gene match: 7. This CDR3 is CASSLVGQGNFGYTF. The CDR3 DNA reads as TGTGCCAGCAGCTTAGTAGGACAGGGGAATTTTGGCTACACCTTC.

The chain joins TRBV30 to TRBJ2-3, with TRBD2 matching over 10 bases. The V gene's germline CDR1 is GTSNPN and CDR2 SVGIG (reference sequence). CDR3 length: 15 residues. V lost 3 bases to trimming and J lost 2 bases; unmatched junction nucleotides: 5. The CDR3 DNA is TGTGCCTGGAGCCTTGGACTAGCGGTCACAGATACGCAGTATTTT. Translating gives CAWSLGLAVTDTQYF.